This T cell receptor beta chain is from a study of blood T cell repertoires in COVID-19. Germline V CDR1 and CDR2: LGHDT, YNNKEL (reference sequence). V trimming: 5 bases; J trimming: 8 bases; junction bases outside the gene matches: 12. The CDR3 sequence is 15 residues long. Per the original data handling: Reference gene primer amplification in the assay estimated nucleated cell counts. Generated by immunoSEQ multiplex PCR, the TCRdb table keeps only in-frame clones and is missing some. That table is the source of V, J and clone size, and D and trimming were worked out from the DNA. Here the sample spans over 250,000 clones, roughly 90% being singletons.

Sequenced: PBMCs or T cells enriched from blood (not recorded which). The source of this sequence is a man between 60 and 70 years old who had recovered from COVID-19. The rearrangement joins TRBV3-1 (or the pseudogene TRBV3-2) to TRBJ1-2; 9 nucleotides agree with TRBD1. This CDR3 is CASSNTGGASSGYTF. Here the CDR3 DNA reads TGTGCCAGCAGCAACACAGGGGGCGCTTCCTCCGGCTACACCTTC.